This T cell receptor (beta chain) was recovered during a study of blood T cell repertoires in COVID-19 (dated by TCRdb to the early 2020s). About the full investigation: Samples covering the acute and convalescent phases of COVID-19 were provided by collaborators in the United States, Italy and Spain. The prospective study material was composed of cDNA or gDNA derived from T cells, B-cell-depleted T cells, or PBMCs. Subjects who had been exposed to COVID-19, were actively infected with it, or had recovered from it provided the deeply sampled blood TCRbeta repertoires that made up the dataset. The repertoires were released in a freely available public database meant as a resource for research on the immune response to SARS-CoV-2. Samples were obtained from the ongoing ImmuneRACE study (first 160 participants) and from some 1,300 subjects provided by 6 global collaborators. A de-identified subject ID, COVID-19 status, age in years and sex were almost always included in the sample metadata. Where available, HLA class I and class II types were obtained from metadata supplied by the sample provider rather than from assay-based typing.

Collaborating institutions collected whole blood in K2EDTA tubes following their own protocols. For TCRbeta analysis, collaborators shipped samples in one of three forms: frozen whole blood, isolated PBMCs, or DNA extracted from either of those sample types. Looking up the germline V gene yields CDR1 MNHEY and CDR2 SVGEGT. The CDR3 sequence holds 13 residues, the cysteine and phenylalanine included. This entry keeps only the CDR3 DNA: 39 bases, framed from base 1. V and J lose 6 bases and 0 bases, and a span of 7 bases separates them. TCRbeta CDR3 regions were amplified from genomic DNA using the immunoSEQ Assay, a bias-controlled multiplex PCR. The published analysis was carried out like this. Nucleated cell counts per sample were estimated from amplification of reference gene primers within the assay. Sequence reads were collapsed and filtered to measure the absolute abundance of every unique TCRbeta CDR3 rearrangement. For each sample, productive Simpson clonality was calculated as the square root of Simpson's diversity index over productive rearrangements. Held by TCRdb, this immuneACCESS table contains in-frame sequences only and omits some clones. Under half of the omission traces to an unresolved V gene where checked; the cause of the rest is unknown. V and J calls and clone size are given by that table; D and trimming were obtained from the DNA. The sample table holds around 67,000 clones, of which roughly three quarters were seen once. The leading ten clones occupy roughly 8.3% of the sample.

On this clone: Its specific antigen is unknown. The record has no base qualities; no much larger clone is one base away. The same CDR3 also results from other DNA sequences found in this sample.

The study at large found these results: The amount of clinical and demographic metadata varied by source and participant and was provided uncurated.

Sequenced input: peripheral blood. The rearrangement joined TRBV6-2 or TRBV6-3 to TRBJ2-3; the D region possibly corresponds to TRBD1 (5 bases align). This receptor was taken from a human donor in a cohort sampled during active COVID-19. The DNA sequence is TGTGCCAGCAGCGGACAAAGCACAGATACGCAGTATTTT. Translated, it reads CASSGQSTDTQYF.